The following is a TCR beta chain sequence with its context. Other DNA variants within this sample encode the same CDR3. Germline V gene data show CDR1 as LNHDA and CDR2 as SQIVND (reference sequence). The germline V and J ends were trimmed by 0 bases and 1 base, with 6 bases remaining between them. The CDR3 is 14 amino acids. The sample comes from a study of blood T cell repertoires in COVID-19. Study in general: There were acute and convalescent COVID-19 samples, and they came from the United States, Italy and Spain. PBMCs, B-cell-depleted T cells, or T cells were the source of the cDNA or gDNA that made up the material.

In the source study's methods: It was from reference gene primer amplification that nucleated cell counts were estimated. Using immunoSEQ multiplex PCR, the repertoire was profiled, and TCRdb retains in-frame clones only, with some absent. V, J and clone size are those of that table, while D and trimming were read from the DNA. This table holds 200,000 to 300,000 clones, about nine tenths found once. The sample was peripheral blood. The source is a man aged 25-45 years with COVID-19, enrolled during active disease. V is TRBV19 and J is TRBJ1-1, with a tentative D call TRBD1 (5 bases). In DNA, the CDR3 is TGTGCCAGTAGTATAGAGGGGGGGAACACTGAAGCTTTCTTT. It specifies CASSIEGGNTEAFF.